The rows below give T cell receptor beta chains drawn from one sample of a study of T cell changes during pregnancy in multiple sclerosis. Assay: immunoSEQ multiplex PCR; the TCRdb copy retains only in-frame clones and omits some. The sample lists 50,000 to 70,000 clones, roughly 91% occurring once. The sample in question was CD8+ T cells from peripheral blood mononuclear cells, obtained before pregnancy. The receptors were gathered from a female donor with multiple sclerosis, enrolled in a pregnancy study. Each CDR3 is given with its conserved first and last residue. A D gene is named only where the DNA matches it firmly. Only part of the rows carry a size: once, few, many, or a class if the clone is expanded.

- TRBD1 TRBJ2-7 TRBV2 CASSTGALGEQYF TGTGCCAGCAGCACAGGGGCCCTTGGAGAGCAGTACTTC
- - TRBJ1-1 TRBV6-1 CASREKLYPEAFF TGTGCCAGCAGGGAGAAATTGTACCCTGAAGCTTTCTTT
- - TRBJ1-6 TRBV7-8 CASSLRGTLNNSPLHF TGTGCCAGCAGCTTACGCGGGACCTTGAATAATTCACCCCTCCACTTT
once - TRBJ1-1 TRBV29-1 CSVEDRHMNTEAFF TGCAGCGTTGAAGATCGTCACATGAACACTGAAGCTTTCTTT
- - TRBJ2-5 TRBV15 CATSFDGEETQYF TGTGCCACCAGCTTTGATGGAGAAGAGACCCAGTACTTC
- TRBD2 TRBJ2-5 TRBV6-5 CAIGASGVETQYF TGTGCCATTGGGGCTAGCGGGGTTGAGACCCAGTACTTC
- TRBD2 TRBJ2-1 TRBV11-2 CASSRGLAGPNEQFF TGTGCCAGCAGCCGGGGACTAGCGGGGCCCAATGAGCAGTTCTTC
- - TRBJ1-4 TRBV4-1 CASSRVLGGNEKLFF TGCGCCAGCAGCCGCGTCTTGGGGGGGAATGAAAAACTGTTTTTT
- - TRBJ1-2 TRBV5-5 CASSGQGAAYGYTF TGTGCCAGCAGCGGCCAGGGCGCTGCCTATGGCTACACCTTC
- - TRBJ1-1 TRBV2 CASSPTRLGGRYTEAFF TGTGCCAGCAGCCCTACTAGGTTGGGGGGGAGGTACACTGAAGCTTTCTTT
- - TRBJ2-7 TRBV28 CASSLQGSTYEQYF TGTGCCAGCAGTTTACAGGGGTCTACCTACGAGCAGTACTTC
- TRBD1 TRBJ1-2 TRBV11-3 CASSSTGGAGYTF TGTGCCAGCAGCTCTACAGGGGGCGCGGGCTACACCTTC
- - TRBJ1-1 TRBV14 CASSQFGGGTEAFF TGTGCCAGCAGCCAATTCGGGGGGGGCACTGAAGCTTTCTTT
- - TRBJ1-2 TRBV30 CAWGPAALYGYTF TGTGCCTGGGGGCCGGCAGCTCTCTATGGCTACACCTTC
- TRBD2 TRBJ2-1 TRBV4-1 CASSQDSGGFKFF TGCGCCAGCAGCCAAGATAGCGGGGGTTTCAAGTTCTTC
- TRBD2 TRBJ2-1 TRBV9 CASSVGASGGNEQFF TGTGCCAGCAGCGTTGGTGCTAGCGGGGGGAATGAGCAGTTCTTC
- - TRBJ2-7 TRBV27 CASSLTGSEQYF TGTGCCAGCAGTTTAACGGGGAGCGAGCAGTACTTC
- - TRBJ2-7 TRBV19 CASSVGGIAGEQYF TGTGCCAGTAGTGTTGGGGGGATTGCCGGCGAGCAGTACTTC
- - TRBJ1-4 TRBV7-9 CASSLDSLIEKLFF TGTGCCAGCAGCTTAGATAGCTTGATAGAAAAACTGTTTTTT
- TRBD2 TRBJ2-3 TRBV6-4 CASSGLAGGTDTQYF TGTGCCAGCAGTGGACTAGCGGGGGGCACAGATACGCAGTATTTT